This TCR beta chain is drawn from a study of T cells in Graves' hyperthyroidism and ophthalmopathy. The CDR3 is 15 amino acids. Germline CDR1 reads GTSNPN; CDR2 reads SVGIG (reference sequence). Trimming took 4 bases from V and 2 from J; bases not matched to a gene: 8. This clonotype was detected ten times or more. Researchers took RNA transcripts and amplified the TCR beta CDR3 regions from them. The HTBI primer set drove a first-round RT-PCR of the TCR CDR3. Each CDR3 protein is one row after TCRdb ran MiXCR on the multiplex PCR reads. The sample carries 250,000 to 300,000 distinct CDR3 sequences, roughly a fifth recorded once.

The sequenced sample was blood. The V call is TRBV30, the J call TRBJ1-5; 7 nucleotides align to TRBD1. The receptor was isolated from a man aged 45 to 65 with Graves' ophthalmopathy. The CDR3, as DNA: TGTGCCTGGACCAGACAGGGAGGAGGCAATCAGCCCCAGCATTTT. Translated: CAWTRQGGGNQPQHF.